Described below is a single T cell receptor beta chain sequence and its context. This sample stems from a study of early T cells in non-severe SARS-CoV-2 infection. One entry per CDR3 protein, called by TCRdb with MiXCR from the 5' RACE reads. The table records approximately 35,000 distinct CDR3 sequences, 5.5% to 7% of them present only once. The CDR3 has 14 amino acids. Deletions cut 2 bases from V and 5 bases from J, with 12 bases between. Germline V gene data show CDR1 as MNHNY and CDR2 as SVGAGI (reference sequence). V gene TRBV6-6 combines with J gene TRBJ2-5, with D possibly TRBD1 on 5 matching bases. Sequencing used whole blood. This clonotype was obtained from an adult who was a healthcare worker with PCR-confirmed SARS-CoV-2 infection or an uninfected control (not recorded which). The CDR3 DNA reads TGTGCCAGCAGTTACGCAGGGTTGGGGGAGACCCAGTACTTC. This codes for CASSYAGLGETQYF.